This T cell receptor (beta chain) is drawn from a study of blood T cells in healthy people across ages. Study as a whole: Every two T cells gave about one barcoded beta molecule via template switching.

Next came a second PCR, run for about 7 to 11 cycles, which used a sample-barcoded 5' primer along with a J-beta primer mix. Via MiXCR, TCRdb re-called the 5' RACE reads, giving one row per CDR3 protein. The sample records about 1,500,000 distinct CDR3 sequences, roughly 40% being singletons. Total RNA extracted from each sample amounted to at least 6 micrograms. Study-wide results and caveats: Any conclusive comparison of naive versus antigen-experienced cells was prevented by using unsorted PBMCs. The study found TCR beta diversity correlated strongly with naive T cell percentage.

This clonotype has only a few counts. Its target is unknown. The CDR3 extends over 16 amino acids. Germline V gene sequence: CDR1 SNHLY, CDR2 FYNNEI. V lost 0 bases and J 1 base, leaving 10 bases between the germline ends. This clonotype was obtained from a woman aged 18-29 years in good health. J is TRBJ2-1 and V is TRBV2; perhaps TRBD1 as D (6 bases). Sequencing was performed on blood. The CDR3 is CASSEAQGLSYNEQFF. CDR3 DNA: TGTGCCAGCAGTGAAGCGCAGGGGCTATCCTACAATGAGCAGTTCTTC.